This is a list of T cell receptor beta chains from one sample in a study of cytotoxic CD8 clonotypes in ibrutinib-treated CLL. TCRdb keeps only in-frame clones here, not all; method: immunoSEQ multiplex PCR. The profile shows 250,000 to 350,000 clones, 76% of them singletons. The sample was PBMCs, taken at disease progression, from a patient treated with ibrutinib. These receptors all stem from a human donor with chronic lymphocytic leukemia. Both conserved end residues are part of each CDR3. Each record gives: D gene, clone size, V gene, J gene, CDR3 protein, CDR3 DNA. A D gene is named only where the DNA matches it firmly. A clone size is listed for some rows: how often the clone was seen (once, few, many), or a class if it is expanded.

-	-	TRBV15	TRBJ1-1	CATSRVQLTEAFF	TGTGCCACCAGCAGAGTTCAGCTTACTGAAGCTTTCTTT
TRBD2	-	TRBV25-1	TRBJ2-7	CASSDAGRGEQYF	TGTGCCAGCAGTGATGCTGGGAGGGGCGAGCAGTACTTC
-	-	TRBV5-1	TRBJ2-5	CASSLVFGNQETQYF	TGCGCCAGCAGCTTGGTTTTCGGCAACCAAGAGACCCAGTACTTC
-	-	TRBV15	TRBJ2-2	CATSGYNTGELFF	TGTGCCACCAGCGGTTATAACACCGGGGAGCTGTTTTTT
-	-	TRBV7-3	TRBJ1-2	CASSLGRTNYGYTF	TGTGCCAGCAGCTTAGGTCGGACTAATTATGGCTACACCTTC
-	-	TRBV27	TRBJ1-2	CASSPRTAEGYGYTF	TGTGCCAGCAGTCCGAGGACAGCGGAGGGATATGGCTACACCTTC
-	-	TRBV5-1	TRBJ2-7	CASSPRGLDEQYF	TGCGCCAGCAGCCCCAGGGGTCTGGACGAGCAGTACTTC
TRBD1	-	TRBV11-2	TRBJ2-3	CASSLRTGPDTQYF	TGTGCCAGCAGCTTACGGACAGGGCCAGATACGCAGTATTTT
TRBD1	-	TRBV19	TRBJ2-7	CASSPGTGVTYEQYF	TGTGCCAGTAGCCCCGGGACAGGAGTTACCTACGAGCAGTACTTC
TRBD1	-	TRBV9	TRBJ1-1	CASSLKTGGTEAFF	TGTGCCAGCAGCCTCAAGACAGGGGGCACTGAAGCTTTCTTT
-	-	TRBV19	TRBJ2-7	CASSIVGGADYEQYF	TGTGCCAGTAGTATAGTAGGCGGGGCGGACTACGAGCAGTACTTC
TRBD1	few	TRBV5-6	TRBJ1-2	CASSPRTGRQGYTF	TGTGCCAGCAGCCCGAGGACAGGCCGCCAGGGCTACACCTTC
-	-	TRBV5-4	TRBJ2-7	CASSLVGAGGGYEQYF	TGTGCCAGCAGCTTGGTCGGGGCAGGGGGAGGCTACGAGCAGTACTTC
TRBD2	once	TRBV11-3	TRBJ2-5	CASSRGVGLLGETQYF	TGTGCCAGCAGCCGGGGGGTCGGGCTGCTGGGGGAGACCCAGTACTTC
-	-	TRBV15	TRBJ2-1	CATSRDRGSNEQFF	TGTGCCACCAGCAGAGATAGAGGTAGTAATGAGCAGTTCTTC
-	-	TRBV27	TRBJ2-7	CASSFGREYDEQYF	TGTGCCAGCAGTTTCGGCAGGGAGTATGACGAGCAGTACTTC